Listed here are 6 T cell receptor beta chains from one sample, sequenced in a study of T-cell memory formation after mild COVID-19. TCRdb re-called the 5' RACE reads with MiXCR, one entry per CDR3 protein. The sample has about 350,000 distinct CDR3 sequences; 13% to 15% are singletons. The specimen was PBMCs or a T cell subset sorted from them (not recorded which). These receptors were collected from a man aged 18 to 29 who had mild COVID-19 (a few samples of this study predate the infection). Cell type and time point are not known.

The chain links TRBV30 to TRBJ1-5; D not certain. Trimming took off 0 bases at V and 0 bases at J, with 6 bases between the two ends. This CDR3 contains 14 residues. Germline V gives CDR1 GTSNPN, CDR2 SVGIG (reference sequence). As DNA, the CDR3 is TGTGCCTGGAGTGTAAGTGTTAGCAATCAGCCCCAGCATTTT. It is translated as CAWSVSVSNQPQHF.

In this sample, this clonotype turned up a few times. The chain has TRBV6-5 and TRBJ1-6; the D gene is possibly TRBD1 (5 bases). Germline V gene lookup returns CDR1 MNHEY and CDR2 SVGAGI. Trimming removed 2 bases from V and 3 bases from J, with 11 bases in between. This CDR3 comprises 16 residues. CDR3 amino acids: CASSYGAAHYNSPLHF. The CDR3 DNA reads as TGTGCCAGCAGTTACGGGGCAGCTCACTATAATTCACCCCTCCACTTT.

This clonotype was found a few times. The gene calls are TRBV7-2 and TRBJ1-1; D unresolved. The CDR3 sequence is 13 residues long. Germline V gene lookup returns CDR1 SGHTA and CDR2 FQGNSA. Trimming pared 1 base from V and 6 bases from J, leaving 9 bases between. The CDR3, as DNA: TGTGCCAGCAGCTTAGTGTCGAGACCTGAAGCTTTCTTT. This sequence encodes CASSLVSRPEAFF.

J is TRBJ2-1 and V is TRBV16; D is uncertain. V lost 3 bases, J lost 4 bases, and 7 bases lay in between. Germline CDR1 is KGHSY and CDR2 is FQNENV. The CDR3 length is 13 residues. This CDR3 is CASSQARYNEQFF. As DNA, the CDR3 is TGTGCCAGCAGCCAGGCCCGTTACAATGAGCAGTTCTTC.

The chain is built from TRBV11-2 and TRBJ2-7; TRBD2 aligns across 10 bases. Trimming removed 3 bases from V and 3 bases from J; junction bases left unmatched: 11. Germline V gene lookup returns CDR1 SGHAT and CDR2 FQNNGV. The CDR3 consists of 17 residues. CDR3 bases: TGTGCCAGCAGCTTTGGGACTAGCGCGGTAAAACACTACGAGCAGTACTTC. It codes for CASSFGTSAVKHYEQYF.

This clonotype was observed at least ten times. The CDR3: CASSDRDQMNTEAFF. The CDR3 region has the DNA TGTGCCAGCAGCGACAGGGATCAGATGAACACTGAAGCTTTCTTT. This chain connects TRBV12-3 or TRBV12-4 to TRBJ1-1, with 7 bases aligning to TRBD1. The CDR3 consists of 15 residues. The ends lost 6 bases at V and 0 bases at J; junction bases unmatched: 7.